This T cell receptor beta chain was sequenced in a study of cytomegalovirus exposure and HLA in healthy donors. Notes on the study in general: Reportedly, diagnosis of cytomegalovirus status by the classifier showed high specificity and sensitivity. From TCR beta sequences, most subjects' HLA-A and HLA-B alleles were reportedly predicted accurately. Per a later analysis, HLA-associated TCR beta chains showed more clonal expansion than other, equally common TCR beta chains.

Details on this clone: Its matching antigen is unknown.

CDR1 SNHLY and CDR2 FYNNEI come from the germline V gene. The V gene lost 5 bases and the J gene lost 10 bases, with 12 bases spanning the gap. The CDR3 spans 12 residues. 13 Jbeta primers and 60 Vbeta primers were used for the PCR. Authors' data handling: Roughly 11 million shared chains were among the 80 million or so unique TCR beta chains that a later analysis counted. Sequenced by immunoSEQ multiplex PCR; TCRdb stores in-frame clones only, minus some. From that table come the V and J calls and clone size; the DNA was used to work out D and trimming. The sample has nearly 110,000 clones, 60% to 75% seen once.

V is TRBV2 and J is TRBJ2-1, with D uncertain. Material: PBMCs. The TCR sequence derives from a male donor in good health and CMV-seropositive. This CDR3 reads CASSTEVGEQFF. CDR3 nucleotide sequence: TGTGCCAGCAGTACGGAAGTCGGGGAGCAGTTCTTC.